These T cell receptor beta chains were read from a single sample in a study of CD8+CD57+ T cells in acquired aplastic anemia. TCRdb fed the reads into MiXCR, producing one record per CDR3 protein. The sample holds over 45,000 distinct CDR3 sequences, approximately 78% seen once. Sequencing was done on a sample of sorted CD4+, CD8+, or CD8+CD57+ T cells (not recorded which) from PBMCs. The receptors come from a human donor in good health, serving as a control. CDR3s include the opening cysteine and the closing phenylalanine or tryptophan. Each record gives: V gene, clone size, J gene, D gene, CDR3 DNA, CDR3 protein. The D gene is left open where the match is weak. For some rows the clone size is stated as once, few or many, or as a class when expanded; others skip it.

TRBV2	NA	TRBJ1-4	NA	TGTGCCAGCAGGGGGGCGAGGACTAATGAAAAACTGTTTTTT	CASRGARTNEKLFF
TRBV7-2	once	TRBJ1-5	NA	TGTGCCAGCAGCTTAGGAACAGGGCAGCCCCAGCATTTT	CASSLGTGQPQHF
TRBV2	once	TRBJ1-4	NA	TGTGCCAGCAGTGAAGGCGGCGGGCAGGAAAAACTGTTTTTT	CASSEGGGQEKLFF
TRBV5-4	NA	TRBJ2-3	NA	TGTGCCAGCAGCTTGGGCGGCGGGACGGTCACAGATACGCAGTATTTT	CASSLGGGTVTDTQYF
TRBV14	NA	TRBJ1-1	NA	TGTGCCAGCAGCACTAGGGACAATAAGAACACTGAAGCTTTCTTT	CASSTRDNKNTEAFF
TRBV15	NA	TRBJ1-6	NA	TGTGCCACCAGCAGCGGACGGAATTCACCCCTCCACTTT	CATSSGRNSPLHF
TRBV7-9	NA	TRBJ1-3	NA	TGTGCCAGCAGCCAGCCTGGAAACACCATATATTTT	CASSQPGNTIYF
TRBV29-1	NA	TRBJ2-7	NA	TGCAGCGTTGAAGACGGCACCTACGAGCAGTACTTC	CSVEDGTYEQYF
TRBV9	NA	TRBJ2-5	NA	TGTGCCAGTAGGGTCAGAGACCCAGTACCCCTGACTTTCTTC	CASRVRDPVPLTFF
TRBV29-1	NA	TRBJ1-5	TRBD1	TGCAGCGTTGTTTCCGGGACAGGCAATCAGCCCCAGCATTTT	CSVVSGTGNQPQHF
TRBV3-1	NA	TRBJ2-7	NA	TGTGCCAGCAGCCCGCGGGCAGGGAAGGCCTACGAGCAGTACTTC	CASSPRAGKAYEQYF
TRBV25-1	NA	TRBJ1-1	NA	TGTGCCAGCGGACCAGTCTCGAACACTGAAGCTTTCTTT	CASGPVSNTEAFF
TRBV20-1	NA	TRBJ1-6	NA	TGCAGTGCTATCCCCAGGAGCTCCTATAATTCACCCCTCCACTTT	CSAIPRSSYNSPLHF
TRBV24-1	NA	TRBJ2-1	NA	TGTGCCACCAGTGTTCCGGGGGCGGTAGGAAATGAGCAGTTCTTC	CATSVPGAVGNEQFF
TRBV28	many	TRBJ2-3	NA	TGTGCCAGCAGTTTATTTGGGGGGAGCACAGATACGCAGTATTTT	CASSLFGGSTDTQYF
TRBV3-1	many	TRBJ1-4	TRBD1	TGTGCCAGCAGCCCGCTAGGGGGCACTAATGAAAAACTGTTTTTT	CASSPLGGTNEKLFF
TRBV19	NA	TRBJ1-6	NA	TGTGCCAGTAGCTCGGGTCGGGGGGCGCCCCTCCACTTT	CASSSGRGAPLHF
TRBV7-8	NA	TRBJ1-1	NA	TGTGCCAGCAGCACCCCGACGGGTTTGGACACTGAAGCTTTCTTT	CASSTPTGLDTEAFF
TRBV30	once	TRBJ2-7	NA	TGTGCCAGTAGTATGGTCCGGGACTACGAGCAGTACTTC	CASSMVRDYEQYF
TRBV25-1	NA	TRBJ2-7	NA	TGTGCCAGTGAACATAGCGGCGGCTACGAGCAGTACTTC	CASEHSGGYEQYF
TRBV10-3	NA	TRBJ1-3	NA	TGTGCCATCAGTGAGTCCCGGGACGGCCACTCTGGAAACACCATATATTTT	CAISESRDGHSGNTIYF
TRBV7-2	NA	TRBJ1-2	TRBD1	TGTGCCAGCAGCTTACCTCCGGGACAGGGACGCGGCTACACCTTC	CASSLPPGQGRGYTF
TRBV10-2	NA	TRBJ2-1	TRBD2	TGCGCCATCGGGACTAGCGGGGAATACAATGAGCAGTTCTTC	CAIGTSGEYNEQFF
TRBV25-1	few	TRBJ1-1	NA	TGTGCCAGCAGCCAGGACGCTTTTGAAGCTTTCTTT	CASSQDAFEAFF
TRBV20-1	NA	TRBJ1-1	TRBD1	TGCAGTGCCCGGGACAGGGTTACTGAAGCTTTCTTT	CSARDRVTEAFF
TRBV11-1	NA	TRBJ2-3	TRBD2	TGTGCCACCCAGCTGGGGGGGGGAGATACGCAGTATTTT	CATQLGGGDTQYF
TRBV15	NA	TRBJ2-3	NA	TGTGCCACCAGCAGCTCGCAGGGTTATGACACAGATACGCAGTATTTT	CATSSSQGYDTDTQYF
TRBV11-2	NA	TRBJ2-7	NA	TGTGCCAGCAGCTTAGGGACCGAGCAGTACTTC	CASSLGTEQYF
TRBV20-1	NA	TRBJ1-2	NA	TGCAGTGCGCAGATAACTAACTATGGCTACACCTTC	CSAQITNYGYTF
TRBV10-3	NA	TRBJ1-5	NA	TGTGCCATCAGTGAGTCCTACGGTAGCAATCAGCCCCAGCATTTT	CAISESYGSNQPQHF
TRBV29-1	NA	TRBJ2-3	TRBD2	TGCAGTACCGGGGGGTATAGTCAGTATTTT	CSTGGYSQYF
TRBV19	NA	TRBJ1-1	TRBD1	TGTGCCAGTAGTTTACGGACAGGTTTGATAGCTTTCTTT	CASSLRTGLIAFF
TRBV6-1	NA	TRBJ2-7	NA	TGTGCCAGCAGTGGTGGTCCCCTCTACGAGCAGTACTTC	CASSGGPLYEQYF
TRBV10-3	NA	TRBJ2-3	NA	TGTGCCATCAGTGATGTTTCGGCAGATACGCAGTATTTT	CAISDVSADTQYF
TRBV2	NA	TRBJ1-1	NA	TGTGCCAGCAGTGAAGAGGCAGACATGAACACTGAAGCTTTCTTT	CASSEEADMNTEAFF